This T cell receptor (beta chain) stems from a study of cytomegalovirus exposure and HLA in healthy donors. PCR involved 60 Vbeta and 13 Jbeta primers. TCRdb's copy holds only in-frame clones and misses some; the assay was immunoSEQ multiplex PCR. This sample has 140,000 to 150,000 clones, with approximately 67% found just once. The CDR3 contains 12 residues. Germline V gives CDR1 MDHEN, CDR2 SYDVKM. The ends were cut back, 7 bases at V and 5 bases at J, with 10 bases in the middle. Sequencing was done on a sample of PBMCs. V usage is TRBV28 and J usage is TRBJ2-3; D remains unclear. The clonotype was recovered from a woman aged 60-70 years in good health and CMV-seronegative. The CDR3 region is CASNRVGDTQYF. The CDR3 nucleotides are TGTGCCAGCAATCGGGTGGGAGATACGCAGTATTTT.